This is a list of T cell receptor beta chains from one sample in a study of a mutant IDH1 vaccine in newly diagnosed glioma. Their antigens are not known. Only in-frame clones appear in the TCRdb table, and some are missing; sequencing was by immunoSEQ multiplex PCR. The sample contains approximately 60,000 clones, around 74% of which appear only once. The source was PBMCs, collected from a glioma patient whose treatment included an IDH1 peptide vaccine. The receptors derive from a man in his fifties with glioma. The CDR3 runs from the conserved cysteine through the conserved F or W. D genes are given only for firm matches. Some rows mark clone size as missing; the rest say once, few, many or name a class of expanded clone.

j_call clone_size d_call v_call cdr3_aa cdr3_nt
TRBJ2-5 NA NA TRBV30 CAWRVVSETQYF TGTGCCTGGAGGGTCGTGAGCGAGACCCAGTACTTC
TRBJ2-4 NA NA TRBV6-6 CASSYSQGNIQYF TGTGCCAGCAGTTACTCACAGGGAAACATTCAGTACTTC
TRBJ2-1 many TRBD1 TRBV27 CASRAGTVNEQFF TGTGCCAGCAGGGCCGGGACAGTCAATGAGCAGTTCTTC
TRBJ2-1 few TRBD1 TRBV6-5 CASSPGQVYNEQFF TGTGCCAGCAGTCCGGGACAGGTCTACAATGAGCAGTTCTTC
TRBJ2-2 NA NA TRBV2 CARRTARDTGELFF TGTGCCAGACGGACAGCCCGAGACACCGGGGAGCTGTTTTTT
TRBJ1-1 few NA TRBV9 CASSVGQGSNTEAFF TGTGCCAGCAGCGTAGGTCAGGGATCGAACACTGAAGCTTTCTTT
TRBJ2-1 once NA TRBV9 CASSLRDHNEQFF TGTGCCAGCAGCCTCCGGGACCACAATGAGCAGTTCTTC
TRBJ2-3 NA NA TRBV7-9 CASSLGSPSTDTQYF TGTGCCAGCAGCTTAGGCTCACCTAGCACAGATACGCAGTATTTT
TRBJ2-5 NA TRBD1 TRBV2 CASSVGTGYVETQYF TGTGCCAGCAGTGTCGGGACAGGGTATGTCGAGACCCAGTACTTC
TRBJ1-1 NA NA TRBV4-1 CASSQDQRDEAFF TGCGCCAGCAGCCAAGATCAACGTGACGAAGCTTTCTTT
TRBJ1-1 once NA TRBV5-4 CASSLVGSNTEAFF TGTGCCAGCAGCTTGGTGGGTTCCAACACTGAAGCTTTCTTT
TRBJ2-2 NA NA TRBV10-3 CAISEDTTGELFF TGTGCCATCAGTGAGGACACGACCGGGGAGCTGTTTTTT
TRBJ2-7 NA TRBD1 TRBV5-6 CASSLALGTGGYEQYF TGTGCCAGCAGCTTGGCCCTGGGGACAGGGGGGTACGAGCAGTACTTC
TRBJ1-2 NA TRBD1 TRBV7-9 CASSLLDRANYGYTF TGTGCCAGCAGCTTGTTGGACAGGGCCAACTATGGCTACACCTTC
TRBJ1-4 NA NA TRBV4-3 CASSGGGEEKLFF TGCGCCAGCTCCGGAGGGGGAGAAGAAAAACTGTTTTTT
TRBJ1-2 few TRBD1 TRBV5-1 CASSPGTGLDYGYTF TGCGCCAGCAGCCCGGGGACAGGGCTAGACTATGGCTACACCTTC
TRBJ2-7 NA NA TRBV28 CASSLAGHEQYF TGTGCCAGCAGTTTGGCAGGGCACGAGCAGTACTTC
TRBJ1-1 NA NA TRBV7-6 CATSRERSSNTEAFF TGTGCCACGTCCAGGGAAAGGAGTTCGAACACTGAAGCTTTCTTT
TRBJ2-3 once NA TRBV25-1 CASSELRQGLTDTQYF TGTGCCAGCAGTGAATTGAGGCAGGGACTCACAGATACGCAGTATTTT
TRBJ1-5 few NA TRBV2 CASLMNSNQPQHF TGTGCCAGTTTAATGAACAGCAATCAGCCCCAGCATTTT
TRBJ1-3 NA NA TRBV19 CASSINSVPGNTIYF TGTGCCAGTAGTATAAACAGCGTCCCAGGAAACACCATATATTTT
TRBJ1-6 NA TRBD1 TRBV30 CAWDRGGSPLHF TGTGCCTGGGACAGGGGAGGGTCACCCCTCCACTTT
TRBJ2-5 NA TRBD2 TRBV28 CASSINSGGTETQYF TGTGCCAGCAGTATCAATAGCGGGGGGACGGAGACCCAGTACTTC
TRBJ1-6 NA NA TRBV29-1 CSATAGTDSPLHF TGCAGCGCCACGGCAGGGACGGATTCACCCCTCCACTTT
TRBJ2-2 NA TRBD1 TRBV25-1 CASQGTGARDWELFF TGTGCCAGCCAGGGGACAGGGGCCCGGGATTGGGAGCTGTTTTTT
TRBJ1-1 once TRBD1 TRBV2 CASSVRRGGQGFLYAFF TGTGCCAGCAGTGTACGCCGGGGGGGACAGGGTTTCCTTTACGCTTTCTTT
TRBJ1-4 medium-sized NA TRBV18 CASSLPGPGDNEKLFF TGTGCCAGCTCACTACCGGGACCTGGGGATAATGAAAAACTGTTTTTT
TRBJ2-3 many TRBD1 TRBV7-2 CASSRETGGLDTQYF TGTGCCAGCAGCCGCGAAACAGGGGGGCTAGATACGCAGTATTTT
TRBJ2-3 NA NA TRBV6-5 CASSGPGSDTQYF TGTGCCAGCAGTGGTCCGGGTTCAGATACGCAGTATTTT
TRBJ1-5 NA NA TRBV23-1 CATPERYQPQHF TGCGCCACCCCGGAAAGATATCAGCCCCAGCATTTT
TRBJ2-3 NA NA TRBV27 CASSLSETADTQYF TGTGCCAGCAGTTTAAGTGAGACAGCCGATACGCAGTATTTT
TRBJ1-5 NA NA TRBV28 CASSPTGTRPQHF TGTGCCAGCAGCCCAACAGGGACGCGGCCCCAGCATTTT
TRBJ1-5 many TRBD1 TRBV2 CASSADRGNQPQHF TGTGCCAGCAGCGCGGACAGGGGAAATCAGCCCCAGCATTTT
TRBJ2-1 once TRBD2 TRBV19 CASAGEWLNEQFF TGTGCCAGCGCGGGGGAGTGGTTGAATGAGCAGTTCTTC
TRBJ1-1 NA TRBD1 TRBV5-4 CASSLQGARTEAFF TGTGCCAGCAGCTTGCAGGGGGCGAGGACTGAAGCTTTCTTT
TRBJ2-1 NA NA TRBV9 CASSVEGGGFYNEQFF TGTGCCAGCAGCGTAGAGGGCGGGGGCTTTTACAATGAGCAGTTCTTC
TRBJ2-7 NA TRBD1 TRBV6-6 CASNGQGVYEQYF TGTGCCAGCAACGGACAGGGGGTTTACGAGCAGTACTTC
TRBJ2-3 NA NA TRBV6-6 CASSPPGATDTQYF TGTGCCAGCAGCCCGCCAGGGGCCACAGATACGCAGTATTTT
TRBJ2-5 NA TRBD1 TRBV28 CASSLSRQGRQETQYF TGTGCCAGCAGTCTGTCCCGACAGGGGAGACAAGAGACCCAGTACTTC
TRBJ2-5 few TRBD1 TRBV10-3 CAISGDRGYQETQYF TGTGCCATCAGTGGGGACAGGGGGTACCAAGAGACCCAGTACTTC
TRBJ2-1 few NA TRBV5-4 CASSLWGPNEQFF TGTGCCAGCAGCTTGTGGGGTCCCAATGAGCAGTTCTTC
TRBJ2-7 many TRBD1 TRBV6-1 CASSEADLTGGIEQYF TGTGCCAGCAGTGAAGCGGATTTGACAGGGGGGATAGAGCAGTACTTC
TRBJ1-6 NA NA TRBV11-2 CASSLVRGSPLHF TGTGCCAGCAGCTTGGTGAGGGGTTCACCCCTCCACTTT